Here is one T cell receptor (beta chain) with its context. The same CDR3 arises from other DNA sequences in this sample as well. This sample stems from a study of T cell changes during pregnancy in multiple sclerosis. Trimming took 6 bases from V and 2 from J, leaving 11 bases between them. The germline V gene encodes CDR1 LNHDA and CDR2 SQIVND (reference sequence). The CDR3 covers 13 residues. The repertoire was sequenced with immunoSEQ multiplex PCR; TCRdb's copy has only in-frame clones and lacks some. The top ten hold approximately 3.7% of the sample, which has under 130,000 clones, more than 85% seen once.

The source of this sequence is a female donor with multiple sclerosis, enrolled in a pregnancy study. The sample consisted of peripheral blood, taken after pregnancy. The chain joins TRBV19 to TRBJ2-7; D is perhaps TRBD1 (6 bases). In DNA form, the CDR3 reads TGTGCCAGTAGCCCCGGGACAACCTACGAGCAGTACTTC. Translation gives CASSPGTTYEQYF.